The 25 T cell receptor beta chains in this list originate from one sample, sequenced in a study of T and B cells in COVID-19 patients. Blood genomic DNA input for TRB amplification was roughly 220-500 ng. Multiplex PCR with BIOMED2 TRB-A/B primer pools amplified TRB rearrangements. TCRdb re-analysed the multiplex PCR reads in MiXCR, keeping a single row per CDR3 protein. The top ten clones hold roughly 17% of a sample with roughly 7,800 distinct CDR3 sequences, 26% of them seen once. The sequenced material came from blood. These TCRs come from a human donor with active COVID-19.

This clonotype counts as medium-sized. The genes are TRBV19 and TRBJ2-7; TRBD2 is a possible D gene (6 bases). The CDR3 is made up of 13 amino acids. Trimming removed 1 base from V and 5 bases from J, with 9 bases in between. The germline V gene encodes CDR1 LNHDA and CDR2 SQIVND (reference sequence). The CDR3 protein is CASSIGTGDEQYF. Written as DNA, the CDR3 is TGTGCCAGTAGTATAGGGACGGGGGACGAGCAGTACTTC. Combining the CDR3 with reference TRBV19 and TRBJ2-7 gives the whole variable domain DGGITQSPKYLFRKEGQNVTLSCEQNLNHDAMYWYRQDPGQGLRLIYYSQIVNDFQKGDIAEGYSVSREKKESFPLTVTSAQKNPTAFYLCASSIGTGDEQYFGPGTRLTVT.

This chain links TRBV24-1 with TRBJ2-3; TRBD1 matches at 10 bases. J gave up 5 bases and V 4 bases, and 8 bases lay outside the gene matches. This CDR3 has 16 residues. Germline loops: CDR1 KGHDR, CDR2 SFDVKD. As DNA, the CDR3 is TGTGCCACCAGTGAACAAGGGACAGGGGTCGAAGATACGCAGTATTTT. It is translated as CATSEQGTGVEDTQYF.

This clonotype appeared a few times. The chain employs TRBV27 and TRBJ1-3; no clear D. The CDR3 contains 13 residues. CDR1 is MNHEY and CDR2 is SMNVEV in the germline V gene (reference sequence). With 4 bases removed from V and 7 bases from J, the gap between germline ends came to 11 bases. CDR3 amino acids: CASSSRPGNTIYF. The CDR3 coding sequence is TGTGCCAGCAGTTCCCGGCCGGGGAACACCATATATTTT.

V usage is TRBV4-3 and J usage is TRBJ2-4, with TRBD1 matching 8 bases. The germline V gene has CDR1 LGHNA and CDR2 YSLEER. V dropped 3 bases and J dropped 0; count of bases not matched to a gene: 4. The CDR3 sequence is 16 residues long. This chain's CDR3 is CASSHLDRVAKNIQYF. DNA for the CDR3: TGCGCCAGCAGCCATTTGGACAGGGTAGCCAAAAACATTCAGTACTTC.

The chain carries TRBV5-4 and TRBJ2-3; D not resolved. Trimming left V 3 bases short and J 0 bases short, with 8 bases between. This CDR3 has 14 amino acids. Looked up from germline, CDR1 is SGHNT and CDR2 is YYREEE (reference sequence). CDR3 in amino acids: CASSSLTSTDTQYF. CDR3 DNA sequence: TGTGCCAGCAGCTCGCTTACTAGCACAGATACGCAGTATTTT.

In its sample, this clonotype ranks as medium-sized (0.01 to 0.1%). This sequence joins TRBV29-1 and TRBJ2-1; D call uncertain. V was shortened by 4 bases and J by 0 bases, with 13 bases between the two germline ends. Germline V lookup: CDR1 SQVTM, CDR2 ANQGSEA. The CDR3 has 15 amino acids. CDR3: CSVGPWVGSYNEQFF. The CDR3 DNA is TGCAGCGTTGGCCCGTGGGTGGGCTCCTACAATGAGCAGTTCTTC.

The chain combines TRBV5-6 with TRBJ2-7; unclear D gene. The germline V gene has CDR1 SGHDT and CDR2 YYEEEE. V shed 4 bases and J shed 1 base, with 18 bases lying between them. The CDR3 has 16 residues. The CDR3 DNA reads as TGTGCCAGCAGCCCCTGGTTCCTTAATGGGTCCTACGAGCAGTACTTC. Translating gives CASSPWFLNGSYEQYF.

V usage is TRBV30 and J usage is TRBJ1-4; TRBD1 agrees at 9 bases. This CDR3 spans 13 amino acids. Germline-derived CDR1 and CDR2 are GTSNPN and SVGIG (reference sequence). Trimming removed 3 bases from V and 12 bases from J; junction bases left unmatched: 8. The CDR3 DNA reads as TGTGCCTGGAGGGGAGACAGGGGGGCGGAACTGTTTTTT. Protein: CAWRGDRGAELFF.

The J gene is TRBJ2-3, the V gene TRBV19; D is uncertain. This CDR3 comprises 14 residues. Deletions cut 1 base from V and 6 bases from J, with 11 bases between. Germline CDR1 and CDR2: LNHDA and SQIVND (reference sequence). The CDR3: CASSIAASSDTQYF. CDR3 sequence (DNA): TGTGCCAGTAGTATAGCGGCCAGTTCGGATACGCAGTATTTT.

This chain links TRBV7-9 with TRBJ2-1; 8 positions agree with TRBD1. Germline V gene sequence: CDR1 SEHNR, CDR2 FQNEAQ (reference sequence). The J segment lost 5 bases and the V segment lost 4 bases, leaving 4 bases of the junction unmatched. This CDR3 comprises 14 residues. DNA of the CDR3: TGTGCCAGCAGCTCCCGGGACAGGCACAATGAGCAGTTCTTC. Its translation: CASSSRDRHNEQFF.

The chain links TRBV6-1 to TRBJ2-1; the match to TRBD2 covers 11 bases. Unmatched junction bases numbered 4, after V lost 6 bases and J lost 6 bases. This CDR3 comprises 14 residues. CDR1 MNHNS and CDR2 SASEGT come from the germline V gene. CDR3 coding DNA: TGTGCCAGCAGAATTAGCGGGGGGGCCAATGAGCAGTTCTTC. Translated, it gives CASRISGGANEQFF.

In this sample, this clonotype turned up a few times. The chain employs TRBV30 and TRBJ2-1, with unresolved D. Trimming cost V 5 bases and J 2 bases, with 10 bases left between them. CDR3 size: 13 residues. In germline, CDR1 is GTSNPN, CDR2 SVGIG (reference sequence). CDR3 sequence reads: CAWEEQAYNEQFF. The CDR3, as DNA: TGTGCCTGGGAGGAACAAGCCTACAATGAGCAGTTCTTC. Full variable domain (remainder filled in from reference TRBV30 and TRBJ2-1): SQTIHQWPATLVQPVGSPLSLECTVEGTSNPNLYWYRQAAGRGLQLLFYSVGIGQISSEVPQNLSASRPQDRQFILSSKKLLLSDSGFYLCAWEEQAYNEQFFGPGTRLTVL.

This clonotype appeared a few times. V is TRBV10-3 and J is TRBJ2-3; D gene uncertain. The CDR3 sequence is 14 residues long. Germline loops: CDR1 ENHRY, CDR2 SYGVKD. Trimming stripped 3 bases from V and 0 bases from J, with 7 bases between. CDR3 residues: CAISEQASTDTQYF. CDR3 bases: TGTGCCATCAGTGAACAAGCGAGCACAGATACGCAGTATTTT.

CDR3 protein: CASSLRPPPGRAEPVVNYGYTF. The CDR3 DNA reads TGTGCCAGCAGCTTACGACCCCCCCCCGGCAGGGCAGAACCAGTGGTTAACTATGGCTACACCTTC. The rearrangement links TRBV7-6 to TRBJ1-2, with D possibly being TRBD1 (5 bases). Deletions cut 2 bases from V and 1 base from J, with 32 bases between. CDR3 size: 22 residues. The V gene's germline CDR1 is SGHVS and CDR2 FNYEAQ. Full variable domain (missing parts from reference TRBV7-6 and TRBJ1-2): GAGVSQSPRYKVTKRGQDVALRCDPISGHVSLYWYRQALGQGPEFLTYFNYEAQQDKSGLPNDRFSAERPEGSISTLTIQRTEQRDSAMYRCASSLRPPPGRAEPVVNYGYTFGSGTRLTVV.

Only a few counts were recorded for this clonotype. This sequence joins TRBV5-1 and TRBJ2-3; D might be TRBD1 (7 bases). The CDR3 runs 18 residues. With 0 bases removed from V and 7 bases from J, the gap between germline ends came to 24 bases. The germline V gene has CDR1 SGHRS and CDR2 YFSETQ. The CDR3 reads CASSLVGQEGRVTHTQYF. Here the CDR3 DNA reads TGCGCCAGCAGCTTGGTAGGACAGGAGGGAAGAGTGACCCATACGCAGTATTTT. Full variable domain (missing parts from reference TRBV5-1 and TRBJ2-3): KAGVTQTPRYLIKTRGQQVTLSCSPISGHRSVSWYQQTPGQGLQFLFEYFSETQRNKGNFPGRFSGRQFSNSRSEMNVSTLELGDSALYLCASSLVGQEGRVTHTQYFGPGTRLTVL.

This clonotype qualifies as medium-sized. The genes are TRBV15 and TRBJ2-1; D possibly corresponds to TRBD2 (6 bases). CDR1 LNHNV and CDR2 YYDKDF come from the germline V gene (reference sequence). Trimming stripped 4 bases from V and 4 bases from J, with 11 bases between. The CDR3 has 14 amino acids. CDR3 in DNA: TGTGCCACCAGCACTAGCGCATCTTACAATGAGCAGTTCTTC. This gives the protein CATSTSASYNEQFF.

This clonotype is medium-sized. V gene TRBV6-5 combines with J gene TRBJ2-7, with D possibly matching TRBD1 (6 bases). CDR3 size: 16 residues. The V and J ends lost 2 bases and 6 bases respectively, with 20 bases between them. The germline gives CDR1 MNHEY, CDR2 SVGAGI. The CDR3 is CASSYGTLWGPGEQYF. CDR3 DNA: TGTGCCAGCAGTTACGGGACATTATGGGGGCCGGGCGAGCAGTACTTC.

This clonotype turned up a few times. The chain links TRBV6-6 to TRBJ2-3, with D maybe TRBD2 (5 bases). This CDR3 spans 13 amino acids. Trimming pared 2 bases from V and 4 bases from J, leaving 7 bases between. Per the germline V gene, CDR1 is MNHNY and CDR2 is SVGAGI (reference sequence). CDR3 sequence: CASSYGGPDTQYF. The CDR3 DNA reads TGTGCCAGCAGTTACGGAGGCCCAGATACGCAGTATTTT.

This clonotype qualifies as medium-sized (0.01 to 0.1%). This chain connects TRBV19 to TRBJ2-3; D remains unclear. CDR1 and CDR2 from the germline V gene are LNHDA and SQIVND (reference sequence). Trimming stripped 3 bases from V and 2 bases from J, with 9 bases between. The CDR3 covers 14 residues. This CDR3 is CASSISHSTDTQYF. CDR3 DNA sequence: TGTGCCAGTAGTATTTCTCATTCCACAGATACGCAGTATTTT.

This clonotype was seen only a few times. This CDR3 is CASSQRASGTYNEQFF. CDR3 DNA: TGTGCCAGCAGCCAGAGGGCTAGCGGAACCTACAATGAGCAGTTCTTC. The rearrangement links TRBV7-9 to TRBJ2-1, with 7 bases identical to TRBD2. From germline, CDR1 is SEHNR and CDR2 FQNEAQ (reference sequence). The J segment lost 2 bases and the V segment lost 5 bases, leaving 9 bases of the junction unmatched. The CDR3 has 16 amino acids.

This chain links TRBV12-3 or TRBV12-4 with TRBJ2-5; unclear D gene. This CDR3 has 13 residues. The germline V and J ends were trimmed by 5 bases and 3 bases, with 10 bases remaining between them. The CDR3 sequence: CASSVLPKETQYF. DNA for the CDR3: TGTGCCAGCAGTGTCCTCCCGAAAGAGACCCAGTACTTC.

The rearrangement joins TRBV25-1 to TRBJ2-2; 9 bases are a match to TRBD1. Germline V gene lookup returns CDR1 MGHDK and CDR2 SYGVNS. J gave up 5 bases and V 4 bases, and 8 bases lay outside the gene matches. The length of the CDR3 is 16 residues. This CDR3 is CASSGTGEVGTGELFF. In DNA, the CDR3 is TGTGCCAGCAGTGGGACAGGGGAGGTTGGGACCGGGGAGCTGTTTTTT.

This clonotype occurred a few times. The rearrangement links TRBV7-9 to TRBJ1-3; D unresolved. Trimming took 5 bases from V and 0 from J, leaving 11 bases between them. The CDR3 consists of 15 residues. Looked up from germline, CDR1 is SEHNR and CDR2 is FQNEAQ (reference sequence). The CDR3 is CASSPTFSSGNTIYF. Written as DNA, the CDR3 is TGTGCCAGCAGCCCGACCTTCAGCTCTGGAAACACCATATATTTT.

This clonotype counts as medium-sized (0.01 to 0.1%). The rearrangement links TRBV5-4 to TRBJ2-2; 11 nucleotides agree with TRBD2. Losses at the gene ends were 1 base for V and 6 bases for J; bases not matched to a gene: 2. Germline V gene data show CDR1 as SGHNT and CDR2 as YYREEE (reference sequence). The CDR3 has 15 amino acids. CDR3 DNA: TGTGCCAGCAGCTTGCCGGGACTAGCGGCCGGGGAGCTGTTTTTT. Translation gives CASSLPGLAAGELFF.

This clonotype is labeled as medium-sized. J is TRBJ2-1 and V is TRBV29-1, with a possible D match to TRBD2 (6 bases). Germline loops: CDR1 SQVTM, CDR2 ANQGSEA. The V and J ends lost 4 bases and 2 bases respectively, with 12 bases between them. The CDR3 extends over 14 amino acids. The CDR3 protein is CSVVDGGPYNEQFF. The CDR3 nucleotides read TGCAGCGTTGTGGACGGGGGTCCCTACAATGAGCAGTTCTTC.